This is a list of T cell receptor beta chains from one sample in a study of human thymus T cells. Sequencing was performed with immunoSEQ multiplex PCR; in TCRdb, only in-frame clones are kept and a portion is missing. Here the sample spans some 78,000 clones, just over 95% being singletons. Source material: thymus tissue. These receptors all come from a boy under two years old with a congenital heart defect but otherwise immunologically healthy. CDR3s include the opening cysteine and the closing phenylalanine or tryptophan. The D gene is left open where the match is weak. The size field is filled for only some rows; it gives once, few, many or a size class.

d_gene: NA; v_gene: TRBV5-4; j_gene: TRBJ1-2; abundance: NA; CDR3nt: TGTGCCAGCAGCTCCTCAGGGGAAAACTATGGCTACACCTTC; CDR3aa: CASSSSGENYGYTF
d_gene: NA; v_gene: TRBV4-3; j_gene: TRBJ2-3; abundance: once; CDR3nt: TGCGCCAGCAGCCCCGGGACTTTAACAGATACGCAGTATTTT; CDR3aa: CASSPGTLTDTQYF
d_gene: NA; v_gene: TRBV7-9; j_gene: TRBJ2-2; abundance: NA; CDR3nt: TGTGCCAGCAGCTTAAGGCGGGCCGGGGAGCTGTTTTTT; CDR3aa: CASSLRRAGELFF
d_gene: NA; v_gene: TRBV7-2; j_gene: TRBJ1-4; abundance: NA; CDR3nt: TGTGCCAGCAGCTCAGGGAGTTCAACTAATGAAAAACTGTTTTTT; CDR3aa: CASSSGSSTNEKLFF
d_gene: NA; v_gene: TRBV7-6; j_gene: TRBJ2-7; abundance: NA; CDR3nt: TGTGCCAGCAGCCCAGCAGAGGTTGGCTACGAGCAGTACTTC; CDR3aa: CASSPAEVGYEQYF
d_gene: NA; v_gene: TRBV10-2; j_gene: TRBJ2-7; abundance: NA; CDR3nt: TGCGCCAGCAGCGCCACGGACATTACCTACGAGCAGTACTTC; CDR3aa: CASSATDITYEQYF
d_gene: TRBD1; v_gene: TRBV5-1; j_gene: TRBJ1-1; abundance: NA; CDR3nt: TGCGCCAGCAGCTGGGTCGGACAGGGCTGGGGCACTGAAGCTTTCTTT; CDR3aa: CASSWVGQGWGTEAFF
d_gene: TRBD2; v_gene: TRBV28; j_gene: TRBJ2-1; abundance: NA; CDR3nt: TGTGCCAGCAGCCCCCCAGCGGGGGGGATCCTCTCCTACAATGAGCAGTTCTTC; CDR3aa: CASSPPAGGILSYNEQFF
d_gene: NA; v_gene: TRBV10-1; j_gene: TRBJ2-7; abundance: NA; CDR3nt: TGCGCCAGCTTTTCAACAACCGGGACACCATCCTACGAGCAGTACTTC; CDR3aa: CASFSTTGTPSYEQYF
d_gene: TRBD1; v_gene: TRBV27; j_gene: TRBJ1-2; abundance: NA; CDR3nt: TGTGCCAGCAGTCCCCCGGGACAGGGTTATGGCTACACCTTC; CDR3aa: CASSPPGQGYGYTF
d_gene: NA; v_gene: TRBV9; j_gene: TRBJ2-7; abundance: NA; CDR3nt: TGTGCCAGCAGCGTAGACCTGACCACCTACGAGCAGTACTTC; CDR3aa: CASSVDLTTYEQYF
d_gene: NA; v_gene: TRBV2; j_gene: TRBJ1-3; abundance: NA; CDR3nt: TGTGCCAGCATATTAGAGACCTCTGGAAACACCATATATTTT; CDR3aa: CASILETSGNTIYF
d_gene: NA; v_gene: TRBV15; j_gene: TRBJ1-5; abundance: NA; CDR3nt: TGTGCCACCAGCAGAGTTGGCAATCAGCCCCAGCATTTT; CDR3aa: CATSRVGNQPQHF
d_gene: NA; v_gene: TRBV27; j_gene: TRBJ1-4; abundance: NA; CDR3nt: TGTGCCAGCAGTTCCTACAGGGATCGGGTCAAAGAAAAACTGTTTTTT; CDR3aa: CASSSYRDRVKEKLFF